Described below is a single T cell receptor beta chain sequence and its context. Its target is unknown. The data belong to a study of cytomegalovirus exposure and HLA in healthy donors. The study, taken as a whole, reports: In an earlier analysis, most TCR beta V segments were productive about 87% or about 30% of the time. Later analysis indicated greater clonal expansion among HLA-associated TCR beta chains than among equally common other chains. The likely origin of a cluster of highly shared sequence variants was a sequencing artifact.

The germline gives CDR1 SGDLS, CDR2 YYNGEE. V was pared by 1 base and J by 7 bases, with 8 bases between. The CDR3 runs to 13 residues. The PCR contained 60 Vbeta and 13 Jbeta primers. Using immunoSEQ multiplex PCR, the repertoire was profiled, and TCRdb retains in-frame clones only, with some absent. Of some 160,000 clones in the sample, about four fifths were seen once. The rearrangement joins TRBV9 to TRBJ1-4; D is uncertain. Sample: PBMCs. The sequence derives from a woman aged 40 to 49 in good health and CMV-seropositive. The CDR3 reads CASSVREREKLFF. In DNA form, the CDR3 reads TGTGCCAGCAGCGTACGGGAGCGTGAAAAACTGTTTTTT. The entire variable domain, with the rest obtained from reference TRBV9 and TRBJ1-4, is as follows: DSGVTQTPKHLITATGQRVTLRCSPRSGDLSVYWYQQSLDQGLQFLIQYYNGEERAKGNILERFSAQQFPDLHSELNLSSLELGDSALYFCASSVREREKLFFGSGTQLSVL.